This T cell receptor (beta chain) was retrieved from a study of human T cells and chemical hapten exposure (dated by TCRdb to about 2021). At the level of the whole study: For sensitization, 2% DPC in acetone was applied to a roughly 2 cm by roughly 2 cm area of upper inner arm skin. Weekly therapeutic DPC doses were additionally applied to the scalp of patients throughout the roughly 25-week study period. Patch testing was performed on the upper back with Finn chambers containing 0.01% DPC, and the patch tests were scored after 6 days according to International Contact Dermatitis Research Group standards. Alopecia areata with under or over 50% scalp involvement, alopecia totalis and alopecia universalis were represented in the patient cohort, which was mostly female. Libraries were pooled for sequencing, and variation in per-sample TCR yields was attributed mainly to small differences in library volumes within the pool. The study tracked peripheral blood TCR repertoire changes in vivo during primary and secondary sensitization to the hapten diphenylcyclopropenone (DPC) in alopecia patients. Patient blood was sampled pre-sensitization (week 0) and at 2, 6 and about 24 weeks after DPC sensitization. For TCR sequencing, blood came from 25 to 30 alopecia patients at anywhere from one to four time points (pre-sensitization, 2, 6 and 24 weeks). Summary of the overall study and its limitations: The number of PT1 expanded TCRs positively correlated with patch test score, significant at thresholds 8, 16 and 32 but not 4. Alopecia, a presumed autoimmune disease, was present in all patients, so the immune response of the patients might differ from that of healthy individuals. Significantly more large CDR3 similarity clusters were formed by expanded TCRs than by pre-sensitization or healthy control sets, consistent with antigen-driven responses. Repeated subsampling changed both the strength of the expansion versus patch-test correlation and the threshold at which the correlation became significant. The number of TCRs above 1 in 1000 frequency did not change with DPC sensitization; there was no evidence of global repertoire structure alterations.

The cysteine opens and the phenylalanine closes a CDR3 of 13 amino acids. The entry retains the CDR3 DNA only, 39 bases that are in frame from base 1. Between the V and J ends, shortened by 5 bases and 8 bases respectively, the junction contains 12 bases. Reading the germline V gene gives CDR1 KGHSH and CDR2 LQKENI. Library prep was done by RACE. Sequenced using a NextSeq 500. Library preparation attached unique molecular identifiers to individual cDNA molecules for quantitative, reproducible TCR counting. Both TCR alpha and TCR beta chains were sequenced from each blood RNA sample. Concerning the study's data processing: Samples had a median of roughly 100,000 TCRs, with a range from roughly 23,224 to 750,000. V, J and CDR3 annotation of the TCR reads was performed with the Decombinator software suite. Every sample was subsampled to the same number of TCRs (28,000) for the PS versus PT1 abundance plots. Expanded TCRs were defined as absent before sensitization and observed at least eight times at the 2-week time point. The public sequencing data were trimmed at Q25 with fastp and processed into clonotypes with MiXCR by TCRdb, which kept only in-frame beta chains. Rows with a matching CDR3 protein are joined into one entry that keeps the most common DNA and genes. The V and J calls, along with clone size, are taken from TCRdb and not from the paper's own processing. The sample table holds 95,000 to 150,000 distinct CDR3 sequences, of which around 13% were seen once. Approximately 0.89% of the sample comes from the top ten.

Sample time point, as interpreted from the label and publication: patch test 1, 2 weeks after DPC sensitization. The treatment or condition tag for this specimen amounts to: therapeutic diphenylcyclopropenone sensitization with weekly scalp DPC. At every patch-test visit, the blood draw took place before the patch test was put on. To be eligible, patients had to be aged 18 to 70, diagnosed with alopecia and judged suitable for DPC therapy, while pregnant patients were excluded. Unfractionated whole blood was collected in Tempus Blood RNA tubes, and total RNA was extracted from that blood. Of note for this clonotype: Its binding antigen is unknown. Base qualities are missing; no much larger clone stands one base away.

This TCR came from a man between 18 and 35 years old with alopecia areata. Some clones in this sample may be carry-over from other donors' samples. The receptor chain draws on TRBV18 and TRBJ1-4; no D gene is confidently identified. This material consisted of whole blood, taken in connection with sensitization to the hapten diphenylcyclopropenone (DPC). The DNA is TGTGCCAGCTCAGGAGGGATTAGCGAAAAACTGTTTTTT. This encodes CASSGGISEKLFF.